A selection of T cell receptor beta chains follows, all from one sample in a study of shared clonotypes between healthy human individuals. Some clones are missing from TCRdb's copy, which holds only in-frame ones; the method was immunoSEQ multiplex PCR. The sample has around 1.9 million clones, approximately 92% seen once. Sequencing was done on a sample of naive CD8+ T cells from PBMCs. The source of these receptors is a man between 18 and 29 years old in good health. Some clones in this sample may be carry-over from other donors' samples. Each CDR3 is given with its conserved first and last residue. The D gene is left open where the match is weak.

NA,17,TRBV7-2,TRBJ2-5,TGTGCCAGCAGCCCCCGCGGGACGATCGGGTGGCAAGAGACCCAGTACTTC,CASSPRGTIGWQETQYF
TRBD2,17,TRBV7-2,TRBJ2-7,TGTGCCAGCAGCTCTCCTCCGACTAGCGGGCTTGGGTACGAGCAGTACTTC,CASSSPPTSGLGYEQYF
NA,11,TRBV7-6,TRBJ1-4,TGTGCCAGCAGCCTTAATGAAAAACTGTTTTTT,CASSLNEKLFF
NA,17,TRBV5-1,TRBJ2-3,TGCGCCAGCAGCTTGAAGACCACAGGAAGGAGCACAGATACGCAGTATTTT,CASSLKTTGRSTDTQYF
TRBD1,15,TRBV5-1,TRBJ1-2,TGCGCCAGCAGCCTAGGACAGGGACGGGACTATGGCTACACCTTC,CASSLGQGRDYGYTF
NA,16,TRBV28,TRBJ1-1,TGTGCCAGCACCCTAGATTTTGGACCGATGAACACTGAAGCTTTCTTT,CASTLDFGPMNTEAFF
NA,17,TRBV4-2,TRBJ1-4,TGTGCCAGCAGCCAAGATCAGGAGACAGGCCGCTTTGGAGAACTGTTTTTT,CASSQDQETGRFGELFF
NA,14,TRBV5-1,TRBJ1-1,TGCGCCAGCAGCTTGGGGAAGGGGAGCCCTGAAGCTTTCTTT,CASSLGKGSPEAFF
NA,18,TRBV7-9,TRBJ1-4,TGTGCCAGCAGCTTAGGCAGGAGGCGACCTGCAACTAATGAAAAACTGTTTTTT,CASSLGRRRPATNEKLFF
TRBD1,15,TRBV29-1,TRBJ2-7,TGCAGCGTTGAAGACCCACAGGGGGCATTCGACGAGCAGTACTTC,CSVEDPQGAFDEQYF
NA,16,TRBV29-1,TRBJ2-2,TGCAGCGTTGAAAGCCTGGGAAGGGCGAACACCGGGGAGCTGTTTTTT,CSVESLGRANTGELFF
TRBD1,15,TRBV13,TRBJ1-2,TGTGCCAGCAGCTTAGGTGGACAGGGGGACTATGGCTACACCTTC,CASSLGGQGDYGYTF
TRBD1,14,TRBV5-1,TRBJ1-1,TGCGCCAGCAGCGCATACCGGACAGGGGATGAAGCTTTCTTT,CASSAYRTGDEAFF
NA,15,TRBV6-5,TRBJ2-7,TGTGCCAGCAGGCCAGGGGTGACACCTAACTACGAGCAGTACTTC,CASRPGVTPNYEQYF
NA,15,TRBV15,TRBJ1-2,TGTGCCACCAGCAGAGAAGGGGTGTCCCCCTATGGCTACACCTTC,CATSREGVSPYGYTF
TRBD1,15,TRBV7-6,TRBJ2-5,TGTGCCAGCAGCTCCGCCAGGGGGCTGGGAGAGACCCAGTACTTC,CASSSARGLGETQYF
TRBD2,17,TRBV5-6,TRBJ2-1,TGTGCCAGCACCTACTCCAGTCCTAGCGGGGGCCACAATGAGCAGTTCTTC,CASTYSSPSGGHNEQFF